Each of the 8 T cell receptor beta chains below was sequenced from the same sample in a study of shared T cell receptors in the human thymus. The table came from immunoSEQ multiplex PCR; TCRdb's copy has only in-frame clones and leaves some out. The sample has 720,000 or so clones; approximately 85% are singletons. These same data were also listed under a study on human thymus T cells.

The specimen was thymocytes. All receptors derive from a girl in the first two years of life with a congenital heart defect.

J is TRBJ1-2 and V is TRBV6-4, with 7 bases identical to TRBD1. V was clipped by 5 bases and J by 3 bases; unmatched bases: 18. Germline V gives CDR1 MRHNA, CDR2 SNTAGT. The CDR3 loop spans 18 amino acids. The CDR3 here is CASSYYGTAEMGDYGYTF. CDR3 bases: TGTGCCAGCAGTTACTATGGGACAGCGGAGATGGGGGACTATGGCTACACCTTC.

The genes are TRBV20-1 and TRBJ1-2, with a tentative D call TRBD1 (6 bases). The CDR3 loop spans 9 amino acids. Trimming shortened V by 5 bases and J by 14 bases, and 12 bases separated the two germline ends. Germline CDR1 DFQATT, CDR2 SNEGSKA (reference sequence). CDR3 coding DNA: TGCAGTGCTGGAACACAGGGAACCTTC. Translated: CSAGTQGTF.

This clone turned up a few times. J is TRBJ1-4 and V is TRBV28, with D possibly matching TRBD1 (5 bases). CDR1 and CDR2 from the germline V gene are MDHEN and SYDVKM. The CDR3 runs to 14 residues. V lost 3 bases, J lost 9 bases, and 14 bases lay in between. CDR3 sequence reads: CASSLKEGCQKLFF. The DNA for the CDR3 is TGTGCCAGCAGTTTGAAGGAGGGGTGCCAAAAACTGTTTTTT.

The J gene is TRBJ2-1, the V gene TRBV5-1; TRBD1 aligns across 9 bases. The CDR3 consists of 16 residues. Germline V CDR1 and CDR2: SGHRS, YFSETQ. The trim removed 4 bases at V and 4 bases at J, leaving 9 bases unmatched. This chain's CDR3 is CASSPGQGPIYNEQFF. For the CDR3, the DNA is TGCGCCAGCAGCCCAGGACAGGGGCCTATATACAATGAGCAGTTCTTC. The full variable domain, completed using reference TRBV5-1 and TRBJ2-1, is KAGVTQTPRYLIKTRGQQVTLSCSPISGHRSVSWYQQTPGQGLQFLFEYFSETQRNKGNFPGRFSGRQFSNSRSEMNVSTLELGDSALYLCASSPGQGPIYNEQFFGPGTRLTVL.

The chain employs TRBV5-1 and TRBJ1-1; a weak D match, TRBD1 (6 bases). V was shortened by 0 bases and J by 4 bases, with 16 bases between the two germline ends. Germline V gene data show CDR1 as SGHRS and CDR2 as YFSETQ. This CDR3 comprises 16 residues. The CDR3 is CASSLARGGAGTEAFF. CDR3 nucleotides: TGCGCCAGCAGCTTGGCCCGGGGGGGCGCGGGCACTGAAGCTTTCTTT.

The CDR3 region is CASSRTKLDPGQGWNTGELFF. The CDR3, as DNA: TGTGCCAGCAGCCGGACCAAACTAGATCCGGGACAGGGATGGAACACCGGGGAGCTGTTTTTT. J is TRBJ2-2 and V is TRBV14, with TRBD1 identical over 9 bases. The germline CDR1 and CDR2 sequences are SGHDN and FVKESK. V dropped 4 bases and J dropped 1; count of bases not matched to a gene: 19. This CDR3 region has 21 residues.

In this sample, this clone turned up once. This chain connects TRBV11-2 to TRBJ1-5, with D unclear. Germline V lookup: CDR1 SGHAT, CDR2 FQNNGV. Trimming took off 5 bases at V and 3 bases at J, with 11 bases between the two ends. The CDR3 totals 14 residues. The CDR3, as DNA: TGTGCCAGCAGCCCTAGTAATCTCAATCAGCCCCAGCATTTT. It codes for CASSPSNLNQPQHF.

The rearrangement uses TRBV7-8 and TRBJ2-3; 8 bases line up with TRBD2. J lost 1 base, V lost 2 bases, and 5 bases had no gene match. The CDR3 sequence is 16 residues long. Looked up from germline, CDR1 is SGHVS and CDR2 is FQNEAQ. The CDR3 reads CASSLWLRGGTDTQYF. The CDR3 bases are TGTGCCAGCAGCTTATGGTTGCGGGGGGGCACAGATACGCAGTATTTT.